This entry is about one TCR beta chain. What it recognizes is unknown. Looked up from germline, CDR1 is MDHEN and CDR2 is SYDVKM. CDR3 size: 15 residues. V lost 6 bases and J lost 2, with 14 bases in between. Using its own MiXCR run on the 5' RACE reads, TCRdb lists one record per CDR3 protein. Among about 83,000 distinct CDR3 sequences, roughly 10% were seen once, and the ten largest hold approximately 8%. These data originate in a study of early T cells in non-severe SARS-CoV-2 infection. Overall study: The study sequenced bulk RNA from unsorted whole blood, with chains unpaired.

Study-wide results and caveats: Missing private and CD4 specificities, VDJdb matching favored anti-spike CD8 responses.

The chain carries TRBV28 and TRBJ1-5; a possible D gene is TRBD1 (5 bases). The sample consisted of whole blood, taken at baseline. The receptor was isolated from an adult who was a healthcare worker with PCR-confirmed SARS-CoV-2 infection or an uninfected control (not recorded which). The CDR3 DNA is TGTGCCAGCAGGCCCCGGTTGGGGGGCAATCAGCCCCAGCATTTT. Its translation: CASRPRLGGNQPQHF.